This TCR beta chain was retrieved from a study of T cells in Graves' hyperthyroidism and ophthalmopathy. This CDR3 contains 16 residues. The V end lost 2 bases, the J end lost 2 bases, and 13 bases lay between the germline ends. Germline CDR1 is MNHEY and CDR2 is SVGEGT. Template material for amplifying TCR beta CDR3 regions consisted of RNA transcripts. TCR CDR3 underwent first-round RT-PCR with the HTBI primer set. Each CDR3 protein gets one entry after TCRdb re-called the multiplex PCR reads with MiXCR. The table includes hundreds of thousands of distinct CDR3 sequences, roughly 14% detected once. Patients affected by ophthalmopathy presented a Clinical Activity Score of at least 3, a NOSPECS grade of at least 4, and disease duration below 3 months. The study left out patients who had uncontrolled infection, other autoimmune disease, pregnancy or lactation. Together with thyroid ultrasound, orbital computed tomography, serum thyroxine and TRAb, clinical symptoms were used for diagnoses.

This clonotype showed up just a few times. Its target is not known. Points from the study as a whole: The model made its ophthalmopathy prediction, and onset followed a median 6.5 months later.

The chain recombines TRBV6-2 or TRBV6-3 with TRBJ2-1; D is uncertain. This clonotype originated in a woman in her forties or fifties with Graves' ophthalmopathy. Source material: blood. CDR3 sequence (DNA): TGTGCCAGCAGTTACGGTAGGCTGGTAACCTACAATGAGCAGTTCTTC. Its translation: CASSYGRLVTYNEQFF.